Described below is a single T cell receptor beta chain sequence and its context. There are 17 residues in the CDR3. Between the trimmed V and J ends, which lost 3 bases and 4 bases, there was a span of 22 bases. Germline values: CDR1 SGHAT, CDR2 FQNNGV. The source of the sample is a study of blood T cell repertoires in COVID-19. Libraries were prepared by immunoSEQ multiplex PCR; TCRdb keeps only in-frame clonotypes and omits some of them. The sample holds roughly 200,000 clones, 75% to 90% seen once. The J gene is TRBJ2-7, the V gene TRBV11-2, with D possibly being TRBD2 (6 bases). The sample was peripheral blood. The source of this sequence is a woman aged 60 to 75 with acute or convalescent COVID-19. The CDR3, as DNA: TGTGCCAGCAGCTTGCTCGCGGAGGGCCGTAGGCGGTACGAGCAGTACTTC. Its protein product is CASSLLAEGRRRYEQYF.